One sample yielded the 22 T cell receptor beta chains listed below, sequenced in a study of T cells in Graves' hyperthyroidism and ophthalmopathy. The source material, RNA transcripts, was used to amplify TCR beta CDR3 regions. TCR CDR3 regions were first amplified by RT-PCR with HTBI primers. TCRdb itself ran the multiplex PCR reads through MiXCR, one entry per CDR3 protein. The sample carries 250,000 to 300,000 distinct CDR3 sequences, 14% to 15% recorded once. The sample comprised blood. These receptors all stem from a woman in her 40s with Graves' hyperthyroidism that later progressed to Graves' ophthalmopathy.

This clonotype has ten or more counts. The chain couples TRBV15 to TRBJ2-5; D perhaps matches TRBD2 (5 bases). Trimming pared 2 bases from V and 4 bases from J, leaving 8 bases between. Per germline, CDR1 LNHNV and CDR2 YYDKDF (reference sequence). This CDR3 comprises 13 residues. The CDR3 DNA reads TGTGCCACCAGCAGACGGACTGTAGAGACCCAGTACTTC. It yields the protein CATSRRTVETQYF.

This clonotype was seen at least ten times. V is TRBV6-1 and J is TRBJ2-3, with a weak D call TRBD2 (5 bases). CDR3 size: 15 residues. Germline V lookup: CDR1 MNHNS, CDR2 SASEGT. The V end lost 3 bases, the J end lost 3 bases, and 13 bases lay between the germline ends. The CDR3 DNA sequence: TGTGCCAGCAGTGACGGGCCGGGGTGGACAGATACGCAGTATTTT. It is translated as CASSDGPGWTDTQYF.

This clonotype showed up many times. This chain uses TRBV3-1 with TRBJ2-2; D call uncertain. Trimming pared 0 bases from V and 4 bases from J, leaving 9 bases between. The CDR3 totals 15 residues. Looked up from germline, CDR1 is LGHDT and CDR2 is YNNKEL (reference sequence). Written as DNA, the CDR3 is TGTGCCAGCAGCCAAGATTTCTCCAGCACCGGGGAGCTGTTTTTT. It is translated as CASSQDFSSTGELFF.

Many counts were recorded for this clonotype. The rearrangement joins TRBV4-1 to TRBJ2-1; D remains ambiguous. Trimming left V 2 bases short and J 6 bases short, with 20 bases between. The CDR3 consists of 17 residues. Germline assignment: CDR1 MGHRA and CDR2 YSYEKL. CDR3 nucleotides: TGCGCCAGCAGCCAACCTTATGGGCTCACCGCGGCCAATGAGCAGTTCTTC. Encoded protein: CASSQPYGLTAANEQFF.

The CDR3 here is CASAMRRGNIQYF. CDR3 coding DNA: TGTGCCAGCGCCATGAGGAGGGGAAACATTCAGTACTTC. V and J are TRBV6-1 and TRBJ2-4; D possibly corresponds to TRBD2 (6 bases). CDR3 length: 13 amino acids. V was shortened by 8 bases and J by 6 bases, with 14 bases between the two germline ends. In germline, CDR1 is MNHNS, CDR2 SASEGT.

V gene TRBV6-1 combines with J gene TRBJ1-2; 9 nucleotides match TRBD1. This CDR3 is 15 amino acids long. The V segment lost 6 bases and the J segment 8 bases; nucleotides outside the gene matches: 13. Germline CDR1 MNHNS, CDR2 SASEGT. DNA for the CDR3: TGTGCCAGCAGGCCCACCGGGACAGGGCTCGACGGCTACACCTTC. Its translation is CASRPTGTGLDGYTF.

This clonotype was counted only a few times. The CDR3 DNA reads as TGTGCCAGCAGCATCGGGACCGCCGGGACCATATATTTT. It is translated as CASSIGTAGTIYF. The chain recombines TRBV7-9 with TRBJ1-3; possibly TRBD1 for D (5 bases). The ends were cut back, 5 bases at V and 10 bases at J, with 15 bases in the middle. Per germline, CDR1 SEHNR and CDR2 FQNEAQ (reference sequence). The CDR3 consists of 13 residues.

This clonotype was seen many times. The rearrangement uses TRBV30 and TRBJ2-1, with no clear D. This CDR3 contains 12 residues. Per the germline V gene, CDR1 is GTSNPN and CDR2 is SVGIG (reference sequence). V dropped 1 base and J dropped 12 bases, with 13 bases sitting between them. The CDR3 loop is CAWSGEVDGQFF. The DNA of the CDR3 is TGTGCCTGGAGTGGGGAAGTGGATGGGCAGTTCTTC.

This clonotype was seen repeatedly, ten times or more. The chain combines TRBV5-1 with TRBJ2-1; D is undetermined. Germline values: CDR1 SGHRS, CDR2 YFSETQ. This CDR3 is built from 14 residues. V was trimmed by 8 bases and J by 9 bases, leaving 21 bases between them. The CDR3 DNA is TGCGCCAGTAACGGACCTTTAGGGCTTAGTGAGCAGTTCTTC. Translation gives CASNGPLGLSEQFF. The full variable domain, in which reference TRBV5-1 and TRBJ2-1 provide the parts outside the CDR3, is KAGVTQTPRYLIKTRGQQVTLSCSPISGHRSVSWYQQTPGQGLQFLFEYFSETQRNKGNFPGRFSGRQFSNSRSEMNVSTLELGDSALYLCASNGPLGLSEQFFGPGTRLTVL.

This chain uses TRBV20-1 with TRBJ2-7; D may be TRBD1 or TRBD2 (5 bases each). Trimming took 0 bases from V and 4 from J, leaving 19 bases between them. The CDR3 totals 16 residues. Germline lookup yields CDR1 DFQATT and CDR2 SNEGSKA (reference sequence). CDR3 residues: CSARDVGGVRIYEQYF. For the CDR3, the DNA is TGCAGTGCTAGAGATGTTGGGGGAGTACGTATTTACGAGCAGTACTTC.

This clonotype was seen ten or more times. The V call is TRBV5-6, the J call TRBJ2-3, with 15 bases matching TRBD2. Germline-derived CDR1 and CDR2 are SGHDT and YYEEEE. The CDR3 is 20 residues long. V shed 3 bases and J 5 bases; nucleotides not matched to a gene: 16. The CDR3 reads CASSSTGKRGLAGGLDTQYF. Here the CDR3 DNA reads TGTGCCAGCAGCTCAACAGGGAAACGAGGACTAGCGGGAGGGTTAGATACGCAGTATTTT. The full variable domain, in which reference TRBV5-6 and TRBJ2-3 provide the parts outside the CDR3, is DAGVTQSPTHLIKTRGQQVTLRCSPKSGHDTVSWYQQALGQGPQFIFQYYEEEERQRGNFPDRFSGHQFPNYSSELNVNALLLGDSALYLCASSSTGKRGLAGGLDTQYFGPGTRLTVL.

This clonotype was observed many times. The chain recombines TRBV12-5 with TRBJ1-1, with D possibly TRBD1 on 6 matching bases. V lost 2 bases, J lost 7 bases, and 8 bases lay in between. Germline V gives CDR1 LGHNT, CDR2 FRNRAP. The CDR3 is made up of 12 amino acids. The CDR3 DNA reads TGTGCTAGTGGTTTGATGGACAGTGAAGCTTTCTTT. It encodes CASGLMDSEAFF.

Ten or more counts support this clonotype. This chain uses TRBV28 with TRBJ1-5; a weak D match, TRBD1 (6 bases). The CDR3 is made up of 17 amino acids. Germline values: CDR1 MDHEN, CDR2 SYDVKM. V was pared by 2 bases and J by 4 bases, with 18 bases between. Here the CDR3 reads CASSLQGLTLRNQPQHF. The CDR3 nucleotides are TGTGCCAGCAGTTTACAGGGGTTGACTCTCAGAAATCAGCCCCAGCATTTT.

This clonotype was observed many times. The CDR3 nucleotides read TGTGCCAGTAGTATAGGACAGAGCAATCAGCCCCAGCATTTT. This gives the protein CASSIGQSNQPQHF. The rearrangement joins TRBV19 to TRBJ1-5; perhaps TRBD1 as D (5 bases). CDR3 length: 14 residues. The ends were cut back, 1 base at V and 1 base at J, with 5 bases in the middle. From germline, CDR1 is LNHDA and CDR2 SQIVND (reference sequence).

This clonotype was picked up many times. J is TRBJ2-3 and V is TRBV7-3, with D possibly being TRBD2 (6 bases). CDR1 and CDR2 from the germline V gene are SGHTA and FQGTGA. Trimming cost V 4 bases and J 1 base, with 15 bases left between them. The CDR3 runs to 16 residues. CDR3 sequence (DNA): TGTGCCAGCAGCTCCCTCCCCGCTAGCGGCACAGATACGCAGTATTTT. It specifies CASSSLPASGTDTQYF.

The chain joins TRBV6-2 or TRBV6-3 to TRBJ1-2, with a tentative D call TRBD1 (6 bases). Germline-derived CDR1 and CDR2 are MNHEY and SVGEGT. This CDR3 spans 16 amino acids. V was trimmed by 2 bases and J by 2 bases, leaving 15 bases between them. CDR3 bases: TGTGCCAGCAGTTACCGTACCGGGACAACCAACTATGGCTACACCTTC. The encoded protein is CASSYRTGTTNYGYTF.

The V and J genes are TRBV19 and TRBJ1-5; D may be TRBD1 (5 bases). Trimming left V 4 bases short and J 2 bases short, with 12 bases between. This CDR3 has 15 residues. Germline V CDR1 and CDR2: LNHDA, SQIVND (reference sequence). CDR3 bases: TGTGCCAGTAGTAGTCTCGGGGGAGGCAATCAGCCCCAGCATTTT. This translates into CASSSLGGGNQPQHF.

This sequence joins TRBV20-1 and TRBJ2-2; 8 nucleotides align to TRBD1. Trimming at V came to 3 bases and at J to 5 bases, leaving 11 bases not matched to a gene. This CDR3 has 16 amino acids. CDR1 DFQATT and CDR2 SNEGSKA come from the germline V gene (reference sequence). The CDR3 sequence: CSARAGGTGPTGELFF. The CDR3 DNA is TGCAGTGCTAGGGCCGGAGGGACAGGACCGACCGGGGAGCTGTTTTTT.

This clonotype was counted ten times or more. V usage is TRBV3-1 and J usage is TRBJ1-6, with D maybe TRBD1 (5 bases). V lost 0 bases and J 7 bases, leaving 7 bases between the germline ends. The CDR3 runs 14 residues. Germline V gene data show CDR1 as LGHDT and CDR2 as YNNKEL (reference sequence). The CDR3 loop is CASSQDWGNSPLHF. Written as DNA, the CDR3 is TGTGCCAGCAGCCAAGATTGGGGGAATTCACCCCTCCACTTT.

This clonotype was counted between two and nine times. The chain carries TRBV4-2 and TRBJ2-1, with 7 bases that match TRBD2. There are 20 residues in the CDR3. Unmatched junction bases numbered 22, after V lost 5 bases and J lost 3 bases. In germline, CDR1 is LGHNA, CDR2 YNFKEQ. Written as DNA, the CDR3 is TGTGCCAGCAGCAACCCCCTAGCGGAGCGGGTCCCCTCAAACTACAATGAGCAGTTCTTC. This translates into CASSNPLAERVPSNYNEQFF.

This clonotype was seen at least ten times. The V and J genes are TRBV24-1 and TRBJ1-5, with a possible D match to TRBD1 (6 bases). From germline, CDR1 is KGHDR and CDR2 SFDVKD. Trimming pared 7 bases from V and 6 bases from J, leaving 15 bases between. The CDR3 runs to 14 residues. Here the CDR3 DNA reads TGTGCCACCAGCGAAGGGGGGAATAGTCAGCCCCAGCATTTT. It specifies CATSEGGNSQPQHF.

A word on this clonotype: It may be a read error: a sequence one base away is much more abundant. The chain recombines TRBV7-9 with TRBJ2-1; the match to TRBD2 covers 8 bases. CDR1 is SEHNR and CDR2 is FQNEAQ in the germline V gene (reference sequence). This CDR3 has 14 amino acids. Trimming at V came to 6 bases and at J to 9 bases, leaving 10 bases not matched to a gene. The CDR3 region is CASRPSGRKSEQFF. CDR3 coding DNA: TGTGCCAGCAGACCAAGCGGGAGAAAGAGTGAGCAGTTCTTC.